The source of this T cell receptor beta chain is a study of post-analysis software for immune sequencing data. Comment on this clonotype: The target antigen is unknown.

The library was made from cDNA and included unique molecular identifiers. TCRdb used MiXCR to reprocess the PCR reads, holding one entry per CDR3 protein. This sample has 700,000 to 800,000 distinct CDR3 sequences, with just under 30% found just once. Between the trimmed V and J ends, which lost 4 bases and 7 bases, there was a span of 9 bases. Germline CDR1 and CDR2: SGHNT and YYREEE (reference sequence). The CDR3 has 12 amino acids. Study findings and constraints: Patients used about 5 TRBV segments, including TRBV5-6, TRBV5-1 and TRBV20-1, more often than controls.

V and J are TRBV5-4 and TRBJ2-1; D uncertain. The sequenced sample consisted of blood. This receptor was identified in a girl aged 10-17 years with multiple sclerosis. The CDR3 DNA is TGTGCCAGCAGCCCGGTAACGAATGAGCAGTTCTTC. It encodes CASSPVTNEQFF.